This T cell receptor (beta chain) was observed in a study of CD8+ T cells in alopecia areata. cDNA prepared by RNA extraction and subsequent reverse transcription served as the template for sequencing. Sequenced by immunoSEQ multiplex PCR; TCRdb stores in-frame clones only, minus some. There are 130,000 or so clones in the sample; about 46% occur only once, and about 11% lies in the top ten. Lesional scalp punch biopsies and peripheral blood came from alopecia areata patients. Germline V gives CDR1 SGHTA, CDR2 FQGNSA. CDR3 size: 12 residues. The trim removed 1 base at V and 8 bases at J, leaving 1 base unmatched. This clone was observed a handful of times.

The V gene is TRBV7-2, the J gene TRBJ1-2, with TRBD1 identical over 7 bases. Sequenced: NKG2D-low CD8+ T cells sorted from blood. This TCR was recovered from a human donor with alopecia areata. Here the CDR3 reads CASSLGQGGYTF. The CDR3 DNA sequence: TGTGCCAGCAGCTTAGGACAGGGAGGCTACACCTTC.